This TCR beta chain is from a study of T cells in localized non-small cell lung cancer. Points from the study as a whole: Adjacent uninvolved lung tissue had the highest T cell clonality, exceeding tumor. Longer survival (overall) was linked to higher T cell density in blood. Analysis by sequencing included only one tumor region, so heterogeneity remains possible. In adjacent lung, a median around 50 of the top 100 tumor clones were found.

V lost 4 bases to trimming and J lost 1 base; unmatched junction nucleotides: 7. Germline V lookup: CDR1 SGHTS, CDR2 YDEGEE. The CDR3 covers 15 residues. Details on this clone: The antigen is undetermined.

Some clones are missing from TCRdb's copy, which holds only in-frame ones; the method was immunoSEQ multiplex PCR. Seen here are roughly 77,000 clones, 88% observed once, and the top ten hold about 20%. The sequence came from a woman aged 35 to 69 with stage I squamous cell lung carcinoma. The chain couples TRBV5-8 to TRBJ1-1, with 7 bases identical to TRBD1. The specimen comprised peripheral blood, sampled before any cancer treatment. This CDR3 is CASSPYRGKNTEAFF. The CDR3 coding sequence is TGTGCCAGCAGCCCCTACAGGGGAAAGAACACTGAAGCTTTCTTT.